The 22 T cell receptor beta chains below come from one sample, sequenced in a study of T cell changes during pregnancy in multiple sclerosis. Clones were sequenced by immunoSEQ multiplex PCR, and TCRdb holds only the in-frame ones, with some missing. Counted here are tens of thousands of clones, 90% to 95% occurring once; the ten biggest clones make up around 3.7%. This specimen was CD8+ T cells from peripheral blood mononuclear cells, taken in the second trimester of pregnancy. These receptors were taken from a female donor with multiple sclerosis, enrolled in a pregnancy study.

The CDR3: CATSRAGWWTDTQYF. The CDR3 DNA is TGTGCCACCAGCAGAGCGGGATGGTGGACAGATACGCAGTATTTT. The chain is built from TRBV15 and TRBJ2-3, with D perhaps matching TRBD2 (5 bases). The V end lost 1 base, the J end lost 3 bases, and 11 bases lay between the germline ends. This CDR3 has 15 residues. Germline loops: CDR1 LNHNV, CDR2 YYDKDF (reference sequence).

V gene TRBV4-2 combines with J gene TRBJ1-2; D is undetermined. Trimming took 2 bases from V and 1 from J, leaving 14 bases between them. Germline V lookup: CDR1 LGHNA, CDR2 YNFKEQ. The CDR3 sequence is 16 residues long. The DNA for the CDR3 is TGTGCCAGCAGCCAACCACCAGATCTTCTTAACTATGGCTACACCTTC. It translates to CASSQPPDLLNYGYTF.

The chain is built from TRBV6-1 and TRBJ2-3; maybe TRBD1 (6 bases). This CDR3 region has 15 residues. Between the trimmed V and J ends, which lost 3 bases and 0 bases, there was a span of 10 bases. Germline CDR1 reads MNHNS; CDR2 reads SASEGT. CDR3 DNA: TGTGCCAGCAGTGATCTACAGGGAAGCACAGATACGCAGTATTTT. It is translated as CASSDLQGSTDTQYF.

Only one count was recorded for this clone. This chain joins TRBV5-1 and TRBJ2-1; 12 bases map to TRBD2. V shed 7 bases and J 9 bases; nucleotides not matched to a gene: 17. Germline CDR1 is SGHRS and CDR2 is YFSETQ. The CDR3 is 17 residues long. Written as DNA, the CDR3 is TGCGCCAGCGTGGAAGGACTAGCGGGAAGATTCCGCAGTGAGCAGTTCTTC. It codes for CASVEGLAGRFRSEQFF.

The chain employs TRBV7-9 and TRBJ1-3, with D unresolved. Trimming removed 5 bases from V and 3 bases from J, with 11 bases in between. CDR1 SEHNR and CDR2 FQNEAQ come from the germline V gene (reference sequence). There are 14 residues in the CDR3. The CDR3 region has the DNA TGTGCCAGCAGCAAAGAACAGAGTGGAAACACCATATATTTT. It encodes CASSKEQSGNTIYF.

The table lists this clone with a count of one. This chain links TRBV27 with TRBJ1-2; D is undetermined. The CDR3 runs 14 residues. The V end was cut by 6 bases, the J end by 4 bases, with 15 bases between. CDR1 is MNHEY, CDR2 SMNVEV, per germline (reference sequence). In DNA, the CDR3 is TGTGCCAGCAGCATCGGTCGGGGAGGCTATGGCTACACCTTC. Amino acids: CASSIGRGGYGYTF.

The rearrangement links TRBV2 to TRBJ2-7; 9 nucleotides match TRBD2. This CDR3 has 14 amino acids. J lost 2 bases, V lost 4 bases, and 3 bases had no gene match. Germline values: CDR1 SNHLY, CDR2 FYNNEI. CDR3: CASSGIAGAYEQYF. As DNA, the CDR3 is TGTGCCAGCAGTGGGATAGCGGGAGCCTACGAGCAGTACTTC.

CDR3 DNA: TGTGCCAGTAGTATAGCGGGAACTAATGAAAAACTGTTTTTT. This codes for CASSIAGTNEKLFF. V usage is TRBV19 and J usage is TRBJ1-4; no definite D call. CDR3 length: 14 amino acids. Germline loops: CDR1 LNHDA, CDR2 SQIVND (reference sequence). V was clipped by 1 base and J by 1 base, with 4 bases between them. Supplemented by reference TRBV19 and TRBJ1-4, the full variable domain reads DGGITQSPKYLFRKEGQNVTLSCEQNLNHDAMYWYRQDPGQGLRLIYYSQIVNDFQKGDIAEGYSVSREKKESFPLTVTSAQKNPTAFYLCASSIAGTNEKLFFGSGTQLSVL.

V and J are TRBV29-1 and TRBJ1-2, with 7 bases aligning to TRBD1. Germline lookup yields CDR1 SQVTM and CDR2 ANQGSEA. CDR3 length: 14 residues. Losses at the gene ends were 0 bases for V and 4 bases for J; bases not matched to a gene: 5. DNA of the CDR3: TGCAGCGTTGAAGATCAAGGGGGCTCCTATGGCTACACCTTC. Translation gives CSVEDQGGSYGYTF.

Written as DNA, the CDR3 is TGTGCCAGCAGCAGGACTAACACTGAAGCTTTCTTT. Translated, it gives CASSRTNTEAFF. The chain combines TRBV28 with TRBJ1-1, with D uncertain. Germline values: CDR1 MDHEN, CDR2 SYDVKM. Trimming took off 6 bases at V and 2 bases at J, with 7 bases between the two ends. This CDR3 region has 12 residues.

The V call is TRBV5-1, the J call TRBJ2-1, with 12 bases matching TRBD2. Per germline, CDR1 SGHRS and CDR2 YFSETQ. CDR3 length: 13 residues. The ends lost 2 bases at V and 9 bases at J; junction bases unmatched: 0. CDR3 sequence: CASSLLAGGEQFF. The CDR3, as DNA: TGCGCCAGCAGCTTACTAGCGGGGGGTGAGCAGTTCTTC.

The chain is built from TRBV5-1 and TRBJ2-7; 8 bases match TRBD1. V was pared by 1 base and J by 4 bases, with 1 base of the junction left unmatched. CDR3 size: 13 residues. Germline lookup yields CDR1 SGHRS and CDR2 YFSETQ. The CDR3 coding sequence is TGCGCCAGCAGCTTGCAGGGGGCTTACGAGCAGTACTTC. It is translated as CASSLQGAYEQYF.

The chain has TRBV27 and TRBJ2-7; 7 nucleotides line up with TRBD1. J lost 7 bases, V lost 2 bases, and 5 bases had no gene match. The CDR3 consists of 13 residues. Germline V gives CDR1 MNHEY, CDR2 SMNVEV (reference sequence). CDR3 region: CASSLTGAKEQYF. In DNA, the CDR3 is TGTGCCAGCAGTTTAACAGGGGCTAAAGAGCAGTACTTC.

The V call is TRBV4-1, the J call TRBJ1-3, with D hard to call. The CDR3 extends over 15 amino acids. Germline-derived CDR1 and CDR2 are MGHRA and YSYEKL. Trimming stripped 1 base from V and 4 bases from J, with 11 bases between. Written as DNA, the CDR3 is TGCGCCAGCAGCCAAGCCCTCTCCGGGGGAAACACCATATATTTT. Translated, it gives CASSQALSGGNTIYF.

This clone was detected only once. The rearrangement joins TRBV11-1 to TRBJ1-2; D not resolved. Germline lookup yields CDR1 SGHAT and CDR2 FQDESV (reference sequence). The length of the CDR3 is 16 residues. V shed 5 bases and J shed 5 bases, with 21 bases lying between them. CDR3 in amino acids: CASSPGGVDPIYGYTF. The CDR3 region has the DNA TGTGCCAGCAGCCCCGGCGGGGTCGACCCTATTTATGGCTACACCTTC.

A remark on this clone: The junction shows a germline mismatch at one end, possibly a read error. The V gene is TRBV29-1, the J gene TRBJ2-1, with 10 bases aligning to TRBD2. Germline lookup yields CDR1 SQVTM and CDR2 ANQGSEA. The CDR3 contains 16 residues. The CDR3 spells CSVEGLAGVSYNEQFF. Written as DNA, the CDR3 is TGCAGCGTCGAAGGGCTAGCGGGGGTTTCCTACAATGAGCAGTTCTTC.

The chain employs TRBV9 and TRBJ1-3, with D unresolved. Germline CDR1 reads SGDLS; CDR2 reads YYNGEE. The CDR3 loop spans 12 amino acids. Trimming took 3 bases from V and 4 from J, leaving 5 bases between them. CDR3 nucleotides: TGTGCCAGCAGCGGACTCGGAAACACCATATATTTT. Translating gives CASSGLGNTIYF.

The chain combines TRBV27 with TRBJ2-7, with D unresolved. CDR3 size: 14 residues. Per the germline V gene, CDR1 is MNHEY and CDR2 is SMNVEV (reference sequence). The V gene lost 6 bases and the J gene lost 3 bases, with 15 bases spanning the gap. The CDR3 sequence is CASSISWANYEQYF. The CDR3 nucleotides read TGTGCCAGCAGCATATCGTGGGCAAACTACGAGCAGTACTTC.

The genes are TRBV9 and TRBJ2-1; 10 nucleotides match TRBD2. This CDR3 region has 17 residues. Germline V gene lookup returns CDR1 SGDLS and CDR2 YYNGEE. V gave up 0 bases and J gave up 4 bases; unmatched junction bases: 7. CDR3 nucleotide sequence: TGTGCCAGCAGCGTAGCCCCTAGCGGGGGACCTTACAATGAGCAGTTCTTC. It is translated as CASSVAPSGGPYNEQFF.

The chain's CDR3 is CASSIMTSGGPSSYNEQFF. The CDR3 coding sequence is TGTGCCAGTAGTATTATGACTAGCGGGGGCCCGAGCTCCTACAATGAGCAGTTCTTC. The rearrangement uses TRBV19 and TRBJ2-1, with 12 bases fitting TRBD2. V gave up 3 bases and J gave up 0 bases; unmatched junction bases: 9. The CDR3 spans 19 residues. Per the germline V gene, CDR1 is LNHDA and CDR2 is SQIVND (reference sequence).

In this sample, this clone turned up a few times. The genes are TRBV7-3 and TRBJ2-1, with 9 bases that match TRBD2. Germline lookup yields CDR1 SGHTA and CDR2 FQGTGA. CDR3 length: 15 amino acids. Trimming removed 2 bases from V and 4 bases from J; junction bases left unmatched: 3. The DNA of the CDR3 is TGTGCCAGCAGCTTAGAGCTAGCGGGATACAATGAGCAGTTCTTC. Translating gives CASSLELAGYNEQFF.

The gene calls are TRBV5-8 and TRBJ2-1, with D possibly TRBD2 on 5 matching bases. Trimming pared 1 base from V and 7 bases from J, leaving 9 bases between. Germline loops: CDR1 SGHTS, CDR2 YDEGEE. CDR3 length equals 13 residues. The CDR3 DNA reads as TGTGCCAGCAGCTTGAGGTCGGGGAATGAGCAGTTCTTC. Its translation: CASSLRSGNEQFF.